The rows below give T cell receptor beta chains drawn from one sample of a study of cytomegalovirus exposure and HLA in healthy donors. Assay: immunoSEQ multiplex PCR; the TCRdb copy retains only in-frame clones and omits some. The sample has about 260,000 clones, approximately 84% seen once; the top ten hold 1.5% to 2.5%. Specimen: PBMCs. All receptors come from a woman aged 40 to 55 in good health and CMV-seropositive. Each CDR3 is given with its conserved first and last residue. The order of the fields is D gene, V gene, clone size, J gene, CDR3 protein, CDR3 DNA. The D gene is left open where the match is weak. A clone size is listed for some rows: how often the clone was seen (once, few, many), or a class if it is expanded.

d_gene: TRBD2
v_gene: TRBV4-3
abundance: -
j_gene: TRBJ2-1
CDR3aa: CASSQLGLAGYNEQFF
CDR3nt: TGCGCCAGCAGCCAACTGGGACTAGCGGGTTACAATGAGCAGTTCTTC

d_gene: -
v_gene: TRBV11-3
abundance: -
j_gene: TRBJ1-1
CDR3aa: CASTDSLKAFF
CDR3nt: TGTGCCAGTACGGACAGCCTTAAAGCTTTCTTT

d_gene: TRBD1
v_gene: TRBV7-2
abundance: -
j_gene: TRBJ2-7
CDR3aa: CASSADRAPGEQYF
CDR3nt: TGTGCCAGCAGCGCGGACAGGGCGCCGGGGGAGCAGTACTTC

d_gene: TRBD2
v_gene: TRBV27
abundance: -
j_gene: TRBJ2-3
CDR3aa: CASSVQAGAFGDTQYF
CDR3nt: TGTGCCAGCAGTGTCCAAGCGGGAGCATTTGGAGATACGCAGTATTTT

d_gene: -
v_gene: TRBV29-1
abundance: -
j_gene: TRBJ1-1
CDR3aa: CSVEDPGIRMNTEAFF
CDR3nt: TGCAGCGTTGAAGATCCCGGGATCCGCATGAACACTGAAGCTTTCTTT

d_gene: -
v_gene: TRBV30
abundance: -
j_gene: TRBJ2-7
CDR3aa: CAWSPGYEQYF
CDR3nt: TGTGCCTGGAGTCCAGGCTACGAGCAGTACTTC

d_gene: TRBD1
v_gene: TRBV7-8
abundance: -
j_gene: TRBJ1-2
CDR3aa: CASSPPGQGLVYGYTF
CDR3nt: TGTGCCAGCAGCCCCCCAGGACAGGGGTTAGTCTATGGCTACACCTTC

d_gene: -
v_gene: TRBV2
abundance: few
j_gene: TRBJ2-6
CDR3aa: CASREDSSNSGANVLTF
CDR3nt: TGTGCCAGCAGGGAGGACAGTTCGAACTCTGGGGCCAACGTCCTGACTTTC

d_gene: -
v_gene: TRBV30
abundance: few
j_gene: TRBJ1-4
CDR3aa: CAWSVSGVTNEKLFF
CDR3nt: TGTGCCTGGAGTGTGAGCGGGGTAACTAATGAAAAACTGTTTTTT

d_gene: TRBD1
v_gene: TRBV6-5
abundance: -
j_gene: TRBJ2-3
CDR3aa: CASSLVQGADQDTQYF
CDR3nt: TGTGCCAGCAGTTTGGTACAGGGGGCAGATCAAGATACGCAGTATTTT

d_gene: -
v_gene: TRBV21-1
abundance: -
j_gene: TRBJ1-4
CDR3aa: CASSKSLDRERSNEKLFF
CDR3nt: TGTGCCAGCAGCAAAAGTCTGGACAGGGAGCGATCTAATGAAAAACTGTTTTTT

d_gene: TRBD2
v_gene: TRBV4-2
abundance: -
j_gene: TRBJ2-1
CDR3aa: CASSQEGTSGIYNEQFF
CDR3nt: TGTGCCAGCAGCCAAGAGGGGACTAGCGGGATCTACAATGAGCAGTTCTTC

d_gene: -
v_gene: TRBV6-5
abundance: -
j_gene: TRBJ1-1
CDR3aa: CASSSRNQARPEEAFF
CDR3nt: TGTGCCAGCAGTTCACGTAATCAGGCCAGGCCCGAGGAAGCTTTCTTT

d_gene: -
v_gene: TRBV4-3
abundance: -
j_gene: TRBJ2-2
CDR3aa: CASSQPGLPKGTGELFF
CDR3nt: TGCGCCAGCAGCCAACCGGGACTCCCTAAGGGGACCGGGGAGCTGTTTTTT

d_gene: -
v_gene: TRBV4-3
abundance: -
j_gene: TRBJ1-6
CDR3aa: CASSQASGDLGSPLHF
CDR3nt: TGCGCCAGCAGCCAAGCGTCAGGGGACCTCGGTTCACCCCTCCACTTT

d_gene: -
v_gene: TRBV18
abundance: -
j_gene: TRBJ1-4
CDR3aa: CASSPTGWTEKLFF
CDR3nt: TGTGCCAGCTCACCCACAGGTTGGACTGAAAAACTGTTTTTT

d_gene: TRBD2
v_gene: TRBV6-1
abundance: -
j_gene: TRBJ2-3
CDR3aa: CASSELAGGPWETTDTQYF
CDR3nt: TGTGCCAGCAGTGAATTAGCGGGAGGGCCCTGGGAGACCACAGATACGCAGTATTTT

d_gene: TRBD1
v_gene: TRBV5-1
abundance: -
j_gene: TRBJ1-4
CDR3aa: CASSPGQGWPNEKLFF
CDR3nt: TGCGCCAGCAGCCCGGGACAGGGGTGGCCTAATGAAAAACTGTTTTTT

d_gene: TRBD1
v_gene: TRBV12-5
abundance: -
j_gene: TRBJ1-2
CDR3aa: CASGPGGAILNGYTF
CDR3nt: TGTGCTAGTGGCCCAGGGGGCGCGATCCTCAATGGCTACACCTTC

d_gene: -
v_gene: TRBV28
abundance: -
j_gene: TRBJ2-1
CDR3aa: CASSLERPNEQFF
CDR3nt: TGTGCCAGCAGTTTGGAGCGGCCCAATGAGCAGTTCTTC

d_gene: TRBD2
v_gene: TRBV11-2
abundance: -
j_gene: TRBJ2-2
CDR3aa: CASSPRASGNTGELFF
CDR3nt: TGTGCCAGCAGCCCGCGGGCTAGCGGCAACACCGGGGAGCTGTTTTTT

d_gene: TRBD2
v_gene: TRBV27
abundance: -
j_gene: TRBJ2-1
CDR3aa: CASGGSSYNEQFF
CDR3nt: TGTGCCAGCGGCGGGAGCTCCTACAATGAGCAGTTCTTC

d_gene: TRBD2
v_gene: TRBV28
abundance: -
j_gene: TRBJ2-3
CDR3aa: CASSLQGGRDTQYF
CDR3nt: TGTGCCAGCAGTTTACAGGGAGGGAGGGATACGCAGTATTTT

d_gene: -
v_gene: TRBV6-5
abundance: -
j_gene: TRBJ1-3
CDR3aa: CASSYQVGGGDTIYF
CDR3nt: TGTGCCAGCAGTTACCAGGTCGGGGGTGGAGACACCATATATTTT

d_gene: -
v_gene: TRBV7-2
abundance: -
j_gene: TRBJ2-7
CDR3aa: CASSLEASYYEQYF
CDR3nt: TGTGCCAGCAGCTTAGAGGCTAGCTACTACGAGCAGTACTTC

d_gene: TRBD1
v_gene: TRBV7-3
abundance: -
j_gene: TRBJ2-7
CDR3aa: CASSLHPGQGGEQYF
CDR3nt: TGTGCCAGCAGCTTACATCCGGGACAGGGGGGCGAGCAGTACTTC

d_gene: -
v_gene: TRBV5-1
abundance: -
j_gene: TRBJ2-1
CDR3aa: CASRRDSYNEQFF
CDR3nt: TGCGCCAGCAGGAGGGACTCCTACAATGAGCAGTTCTTC

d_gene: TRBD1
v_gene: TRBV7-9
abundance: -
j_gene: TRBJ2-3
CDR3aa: CASSFDREVSDTQYF
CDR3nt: TGTGCCAGCAGCTTTGACAGGGAAGTATCAGATACGCAGTATTTT

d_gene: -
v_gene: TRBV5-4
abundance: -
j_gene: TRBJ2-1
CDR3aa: CASSSAGTFSSYNEQFF
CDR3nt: TGTGCCAGCAGCTCGGCCGGGACATTCAGCTCCTACAATGAGCAGTTCTTC

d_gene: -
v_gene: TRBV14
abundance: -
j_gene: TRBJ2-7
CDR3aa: CASRPGRYSGDYEQYF
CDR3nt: TGTGCCAGCAGACCGGGGCGCTATTCGGGGGATTACGAGCAGTACTTC

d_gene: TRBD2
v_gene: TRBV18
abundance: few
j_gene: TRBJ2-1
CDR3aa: CASSPERGLNNEQFF
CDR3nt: TGTGCCAGCTCACCAGAGCGGGGACTCAACAATGAGCAGTTCTTC

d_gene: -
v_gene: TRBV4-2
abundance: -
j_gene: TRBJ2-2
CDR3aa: CASSQGLPLNTGELFF
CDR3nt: TGTGCCAGCAGCCAAGGACTCCCACTCAACACCGGGGAGCTGTTTTTT

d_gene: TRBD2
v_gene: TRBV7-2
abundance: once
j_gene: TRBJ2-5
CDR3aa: CASSFEPSGTGRGTQYF
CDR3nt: TGTGCCAGCAGCTTTGAGCCGAGCGGGACCGGGAGGGGGACCCAGTACTTC

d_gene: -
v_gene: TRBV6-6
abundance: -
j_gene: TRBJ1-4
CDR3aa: CASSRGGGGEKLFF
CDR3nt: TGTGCCAGCAGCCGGGGGGGCGGGGGGGAAAAACTGTTTTTT

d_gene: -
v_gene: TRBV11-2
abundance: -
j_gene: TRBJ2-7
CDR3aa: CASSARLVYEQYF
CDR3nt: TGTGCCAGCAGCGCAAGACTAGTCTACGAGCAGTACTTC

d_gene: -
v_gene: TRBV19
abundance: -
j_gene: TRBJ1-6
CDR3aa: CASSPRDKYNSPLHF
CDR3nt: TGTGCCAGTAGTCCCCGGGACAAGTATAATTCACCCCTCCACTTT

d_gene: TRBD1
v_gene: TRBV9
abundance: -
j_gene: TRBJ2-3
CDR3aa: CASSPNRGPDTQYF
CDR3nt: TGTGCCAGCAGCCCAAACAGGGGGCCAGATACGCAGTATTTT

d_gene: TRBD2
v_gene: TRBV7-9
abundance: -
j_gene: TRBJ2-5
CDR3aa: CASSLLGEGQETQYF
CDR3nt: TGTGCCAGCAGTCTGTTGGGGGAGGGCCAAGAGACCCAGTACTTC

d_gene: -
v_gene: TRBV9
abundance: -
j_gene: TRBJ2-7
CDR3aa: CASSERQGRAGLHEQYF
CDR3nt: TGTGCCAGCAGCGAGAGACAGGGGAGGGCTGGATTGCACGAGCAGTACTTC

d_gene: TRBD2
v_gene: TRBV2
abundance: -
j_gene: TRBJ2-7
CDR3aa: CASSESTSGPYEQYF
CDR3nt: TGTGCCAGCAGTGAAAGTACTAGCGGACCCTACGAGCAGTACTTC

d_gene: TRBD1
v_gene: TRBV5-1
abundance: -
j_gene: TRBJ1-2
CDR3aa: CASSVGTDVNYGYTF
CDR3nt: TGCGCCAGCAGCGTAGGGACAGACGTAAACTATGGCTACACCTTC

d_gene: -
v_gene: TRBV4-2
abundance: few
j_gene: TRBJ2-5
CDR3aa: CASSQAGVQEETQYF
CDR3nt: TGTGCCAGCAGCCAAGCAGGGGTGCAGGAGGAGACCCAGTACTTC

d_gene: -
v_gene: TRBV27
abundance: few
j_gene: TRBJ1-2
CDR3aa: CASNRAGTANYGYTF
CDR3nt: TGTGCCAGCAATAGGGCAGGGACTGCTAACTATGGCTACACCTTC

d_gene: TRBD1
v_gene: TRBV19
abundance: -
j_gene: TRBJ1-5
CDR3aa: CASSVSGGLGQPQHF
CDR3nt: TGTGCCAGTAGTGTATCAGGGGGGCTGGGGCAGCCCCAGCATTTT

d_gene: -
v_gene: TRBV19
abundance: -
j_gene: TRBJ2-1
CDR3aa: CASTSRAGVAYNEQFF
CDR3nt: TGTGCCAGTACCTCCCGGGCAGGGGTAGCCTACAATGAGCAGTTCTTC